Listed below are T cell receptor beta chains from one sample, sequenced in a study of blood T cell repertoires in COVID-19. Assay: immunoSEQ multiplex PCR; the TCRdb copy retains only in-frame clones and omits some. The sample holds approximately 260,000 clones, 85% to 90% seen once. What was sequenced was peripheral blood. The receptors here all came from a woman aged 40 to 50 with acute or convalescent COVID-19. Each CDR3 is given with its conserved first and last residue. A D gene is named only where the DNA matches it firmly. Clone sizes are given selectively: once, few, many, or a class where the clone is expanded.

-,TRBV25-1,TRBJ2-5,TRBD1,TGTGCCAGCAGCCAAGCGACAGGGGGGAAGGAGACCCAGTACTTC,CASSQATGGKETQYF
-,TRBV7-9,TRBJ1-2,-,TGTGCCAGCAGCTTAGAACCAGGGGCCTTCTATGGCTACACCTTC,CASSLEPGAFYGYTF
-,TRBV27,TRBJ1-1,TRBD1,TGTGCCAGCCAGCCACTCAGGGGGCGGAATACTGAAGCTTTCTTT,CASQPLRGRNTEAFF
-,TRBV12-3/TRBV12-4,TRBJ1-2,TRBD1,TGTGCCAGCAGTTTTACAGGGGTGAATGGCTACACCTTC,CASSFTGVNGYTF
few,TRBV5-1,TRBJ1-2,TRBD1,TGCGCCAGCAGTGCCCGGGACAGATCTAACTATGGCTACACCTTC,CASSARDRSNYGYTF
-,TRBV6-5,TRBJ1-1,-,TGTGCCAGCAGTTACTCTAGCAGGGTTGACACTGAAGCTTTCTTT,CASSYSSRVDTEAFF
-,TRBV18,TRBJ2-2,-,TGTGCCAGCGCCCCGCAGGGGTACACCGGGGAGCTGTTTTTT,CASAPQGYTGELFF
-,TRBV5-5,TRBJ1-5,-,TGTGCCAGCAGCTTGAGACACCTTGAGCAGCCCCAGCATTTT,CASSLRHLEQPQHF
-,TRBV30,TRBJ1-6,-,TGTGCCTGGAAAGTGGGGCCTACCCGGGATTCACCCCTCCACTTT,CAWKVGPTRDSPLHF
-,TRBV28,TRBJ1-1,-,TGTGCCAGCAGTTTCTACCCCGAGAGTGACACTGAAGCTTTCTTT,CASSFYPESDTEAFF
-,TRBV6-4,TRBJ2-1,TRBD1,TGTGCCAGTGGGACAGGAGCATACAATGAGCAGTTCTTC,CASGTGAYNEQFF
-,TRBV9,TRBJ1-2,-,TGTGCCAGCAGCGTACTCACGACAGGATCCTATGGCTACACCTTC,CASSVLTTGSYGYTF
-,TRBV4-1,TRBJ2-5,TRBD2,TGCGCCAGCAGCCCCCGACTAGCGGGGGCCCCGGGGGCCCAGTACTTC,CASSPRLAGAPGAQYF
-,TRBV7-2,TRBJ2-2,TRBD2,TGTGCCAGCGCCGTACCTAGCGGGGGGTACACCGGGGAGCTGTTTTTT,CASAVPSGGYTGELFF
-,TRBV11-2,TRBJ2-1,-,TGTGCCACCAGGTTCCGCAATGAGCAGTTCTTC,CATRFRNEQFF
-,TRBV13,TRBJ1-6,TRBD1,TGTGCCAGCAGCTTAGGACAGGGGGCGCAGTCACCCCTCCACTTT,CASSLGQGAQSPLHF
-,TRBV7-2,TRBJ2-1,-,TGTGCCAGCAGCTTAGAGGTGGGGCATAATGAGCAGTTCTTC,CASSLEVGHNEQFF
once,TRBV19,TRBJ2-5,-,TGTGCCAGTAGTATTGGGGGGACCGATCAAGAGACCCAGTACTTC,CASSIGGTDQETQYF
-,TRBV19,TRBJ1-2,-,TGTGCCAGTAGTATCCCGGGACAATCTAACTATGGCTACACCTTC,CASSIPGQSNYGYTF
-,TRBV5-1,TRBJ1-2,TRBD1,TGCGCCAGCAGCTTGGCGGGGGGACAGGGTTTCTACACCTTC,CASSLAGGQGFYTF
-,TRBV12-5,TRBJ1-2,-,TGTGCTAGTGGTTTGGTATCGGGCTACACCTTC,CASGLVSGYTF
-,TRBV5-8,TRBJ1-6,-,TGTGCCAGCAGCTTCGCCAACAGGATGAGCTCCTATAATTCACCCCTCCACTTT,CASSFANRMSSYNSPLHF
-,TRBV2,TRBJ2-2,TRBD2,TGTGCCAGCGGAGCGGGGGAAGCCGGGGAGCTGTTTTTT,CASGAGEAGELFF
-,TRBV5-4,TRBJ1-1,-,TGTGCCAGCAGCTTGGATTACGGGACTGCGTCGACTGAAGCTTTCTTT,CASSLDYGTASTEAFF
-,TRBV11-2,TRBJ1-2,-,TGTGCCAGCAGCTTCGCATTCAAAGGACAGAAGAATAACTATGGCTACACCTTC,CASSFAFKGQKNNYGYTF
-,TRBV7-9,TRBJ1-2,TRBD1,TGTGCCAGCAGCATGGGACAGGGAGCTCCGACGGGGGGCTACACCTTC,CASSMGQGAPTGGYTF
-,TRBV13,TRBJ1-1,TRBD1,TGTGCCAGCAGCCAAGACAGGGACACTGAAGCTTTCTTT,CASSQDRDTEAFF
-,TRBV7-8,TRBJ2-2,-,TGTGCCAGCAGGATGACAGTGAACACCGGGGAGCTGTTTTTT,CASRMTVNTGELFF
-,TRBV5-3,TRBJ1-2,TRBD1,TGTGCCAGAAGCTTGGCAGGGGGGAGCTACACCTTC,CARSLAGGSYTF
-,TRBV7-9,TRBJ1-4,TRBD1,TGTGCCAGCAGCTCGAGGGACAGGGGTTGGTCTGAAAAACTGTTTTTT,CASSSRDRGWSEKLFF
-,TRBV4-1,TRBJ2-3,TRBD2,TGCGCCAGCAGCCCATTAGCGGGGGGCGCCACAGATACGCAGTATTTT,CASSPLAGGATDTQYF
-,TRBV4-2,TRBJ1-5,-,TGTGCCAGCAGCCAGGACCAGGGGAATCAGCCCCAGCATTTT,CASSQDQGNQPQHF
once,TRBV4-1,TRBJ2-5,TRBD1,TGCGCCAGCAGCCAAGATGGGGGTGGACAGGTCATGGCCCAGTACTTC,CASSQDGGGQVMAQYF
once,TRBV30,TRBJ2-5,TRBD2,TGTGCCTGGAGTGGTCGCGGGGGGGGGCAAGAGACCCAGTACTTC,CAWSGRGGGQETQYF
-,TRBV5-1,TRBJ1-4,TRBD1,TGCGCCAGCAGCTTACAGGGGGTCGCTAATGAAAAACTGTTTTTT,CASSLQGVANEKLFF
-,TRBV24-1,TRBJ1-1,-,TGTGCCACCAGTGATTCAGCAGGGTCTGAAGCTTTCTTT,CATSDSAGSEAFF
-,TRBV11-2,TRBJ2-6,-,TGTGCCAGCAGCCTCCTGCGTTCTGGGGCCAACGTCCTGACTTTC,CASSLLRSGANVLTF
-,TRBV13,TRBJ1-2,-,TGTGCCAGCAGCTTAGCGGCTTCGGGGGATGGCTACACCTTC,CASSLAASGDGYTF
-,TRBV4-1,TRBJ2-5,-,TGCGCCAGCAGCCAAGACGCGGGGCCTGACGGGACCCAGTACTTC,CASSQDAGPDGTQYF
-,TRBV11-2,TRBJ1-1,-,TGTGCCAGCAGCACCACAGGGAACACTGAAGCTTTCTTT,CASSTTGNTEAFF
-,TRBV28,TRBJ2-2,TRBD1,TGTGCCAGCAGACCTACAGGGGGCGCAGGTCCCATCGGGGAGCTGTTTTTT,CASRPTGGAGPIGELFF
few,TRBV7-2,TRBJ1-1,-,TGTGCCAGCAGCCCACTAACAGGGCGGAGGGAAGCTTTCTTT,CASSPLTGRREAFF
-,TRBV6-5,TRBJ1-2,-,TGTGCCAGCAGTTACTCGGAGGGTACGGGGGGCTACACCTTC,CASSYSEGTGGYTF
-,TRBV5-1,TRBJ1-1,-,TGCGCCAGCAGCTCAAATTTGAACACTGAAGCTTTCTTT,CASSSNLNTEAFF
-,TRBV5-5,TRBJ2-2,TRBD1,TGTGCCAGCAGCTTGGAGGGGACAGACACCGGGGAGCTGTTTTTT,CASSLEGTDTGELFF
-,TRBV19,TRBJ2-2,-,TGTGCCAGTAGTACCGGTCGTGTGGGGGAGCTGTTTTTT,CASSTGRVGELFF
-,TRBV10-2,TRBJ2-3,-,TGCGCCGGCACTACCGACAGAAGCACAGATACGCAGTATTTT,CAGTTDRSTDTQYF
-,TRBV18,TRBJ1-2,-,TGTGCCAGCTCAGACGGACATCTCTATGGCTACACCTTC,CASSDGHLYGYTF
-,TRBV18,TRBJ1-1,-,TGTGCCAGCTCACTCGGACGGGGGGACACTGAAGCTTTCTTT,CASSLGRGDTEAFF
-,TRBV30,TRBJ2-1,-,TGTGCCTGGGGCAGGGGAGTCTACAATGAGCAGTTCTTC,CAWGRGVYNEQFF
-,TRBV19,TRBJ1-2,-,TGTGCCAGTAGTACCCAGGGGCTGGCCAACTATGGCTACACCTTC,CASSTQGLANYGYTF
-,TRBV5-1,TRBJ2-5,-,TGCGCCAGCAGTCTATTACAAGAGACCCAGTACTTC,CASSLLQETQYF
-,TRBV29-1,TRBJ1-2,TRBD1,TGCAGCGTCCAAGAGGGGGCGGGTGGCTACACCTTC,CSVQEGAGGYTF